A selection of T cell receptor beta chains follows, all from one sample in a study of regulatory T cells in long-lasting Graves disease. Each CDR3 protein is one row after TCRdb ran MiXCR on the multiplex PCR reads. The sample consists of just over 600,000 distinct CDR3 sequences, roughly 15% of them appearing once. Separately, the same data were catalogued under a study of T cells in Graves' hyperthyroidism and ophthalmopathy.

The material sequenced was peripheral blood mononuclear cells (PBMCs), taken at new diagnosis, from a patient treated with antithyroid drugs. Receptors originate from a woman under 40 with Graves disease. Each CDR3 is given with its conserved first and last residue. D genes are given only for firm matches. A row's size may be missing; if present it is once, few, many or a size class.

>TRBJ1-5|.|TRBV7-8|many
TGTGCCAGCAGCCAAGGGTATCAGCCCCAGCATTTT
CASSQGYQPQHF
>TRBJ2-2|TRBD2|TRBV19|.
TGTGCCAGTAGTATACGGGCTAGCGGGGATTGGTTGTTTTTT
CASSIRASGDWLFF
>TRBJ1-1|.|TRBV7-9|.
TGTGCCAGCACCAGATATGCAGGGAACACTGAAGCTTTCTTT
CASTRYAGNTEAFF
>TRBJ1-1|.|TRBV7-3|many
TGTGCCAGCAGCTTAACAGGGGCCACTGAAGCTTTCTTT
CASSLTGATEAFF
>TRBJ1-1|.|TRBV9|.
TGTGCCAGCAGCGAGAGGGGGGTTTTCACTGAAGCTTTCTTT
CASSERGVFTEAFF
>TRBJ2-7|TRBD2|TRBV20-1|.
TGCAGTGCGGTACCGGGACTAGCGACGTACGAGCAGTACTTC
CSAVPGLATYEQYF
>TRBJ2-1|.|TRBV20-1|many
TGCAGTGCTAGCCCCAGGAGGGCAAGCAATGAGCAGTTCTTC
CSASPRRASNEQFF
>TRBJ2-2|TRBD1|TRBV5-1|.
TGCGCCACCGGACAGGGCGCGAACACCGGGGAGCTGTTTTTT
CATGQGANTGELFF
>TRBJ2-7|.|TRBV29-1|few
TGCAGCGTTGATCTGTTTGGGGCCTACGAGCAGTACTTC
CSVDLFGAYEQYF
>TRBJ1-5|.|TRBV12-3/TRBV12-4|few
TGTGCCAGCAGTTTAAGAACCCGGCCAGGTAGCAATCAGCCCCAGCATTTT
CASSLRTRPGSNQPQHF
>TRBJ2-3|.|TRBV11-1|many
TGTGCCAGCAGCCTGGGGACAATACGGGATACGCAGTATTTT
CASSLGTIRDTQYF
>TRBJ2-7|.|TRBV20-1|.
TGCAGTGCACTACCGGGACTTCCCCCCTACGAGCAGTACTTC
CSALPGLPPYEQYF
>TRBJ2-7|.|TRBV20-1|few
TGCAGTGCTAGTCCATGGGTCCCAAGCTCCTACGAGCAGTACTTC
CSASPWVPSSYEQYF
>TRBJ2-7|.|TRBV2|.
TGTGCCAGCAAGGTGGACAGAAGCTCCTACGAGCAGTACTTC
CASKVDRSSYEQYF
>TRBJ1-4|.|TRBV18|many
TGTGCCAGCTCACCTGGGCGGAATGAAAAACTGTTTTTT
CASSPGRNEKLFF
>TRBJ2-2|.|TRBV19|.
TGTGCCAGTACCCCCGGGTGGGGGGTAACCGGGGAGCTGTTTTTT
CASTPGWGVTGELFF
>TRBJ2-7|.|TRBV28|many
TGTGCCAGCAGTTCAACGACAGCCCCCTACGAGCAGTACTTC
CASSSTTAPYEQYF
>TRBJ1-1|.|TRBV7-9|few
TGTGCCAGCAGCGCGGCGAGACATCGGACTGAAGCTTTCTTT
CASSAARHRTEAFF
>TRBJ2-7|.|TRBV27|.
TGTGCCAGCAGTCACAGCTCCTACGAGCAGCACTTC
CASSHSSYEQHF
>TRBJ2-7|.|TRBV5-8|few
TGTGCCAGCAGCTCTGAGGGCCAATACGAGCAGTACTTC
CASSSEGQYEQYF
>TRBJ2-6|.|TRBV15|few
TGTGCCACCAGCAGAGCACAACTTATTGGGGCCAACGTCCTGACTTTC
CATSRAQLIGANVLTF
>TRBJ2-7|.|TRBV5-6|few
TGTGCCAGCAGCTTGGTGCTAGGCTACGAGCAGTACTTC
CASSLVLGYEQYF